This entry is about one T cell receptor beta chain. The data were taken from a study of shared clonotypes between healthy human individuals. At the level of the study: Per donor, CD8 memory used one plate, CD8 naive used two, CD4 memory used three and CD4 naive used three.

Looked up from germline, CDR1 is MGHRA and CDR2 is YSYEKL. CDR3 length: 17 residues. V dropped 0 bases and J dropped 3; count of bases not matched to a gene: 8. Measured with immunoSEQ multiplex PCR; TCRdb has only the in-frame clones, and not every one. The sample has more than 2 million clones; more than 90% are singletons. J is TRBJ2-7 and V is TRBV4-1; 10 nucleotides match TRBD2. What was sequenced was naive CD4+ T cells sorted from blood. Stated subset: CD45RA+ positively selected. The receptor was derived from a man between 18 and 29 years old in good health. CDR3 amino acids: CASSQDSLTSGIYEQYF. The CDR3 bases are TGCGCCAGCAGCCAAGATAGTTTAACTAGCGGGATCTACGAGCAGTACTTC.